This is a list of T cell receptor beta chains from one sample in a study of Ad26.COV2.S vaccination and SARS-CoV-2 variants. The repertoire was sequenced with immunoSEQ multiplex PCR; TCRdb's copy has only in-frame clones and lacks some. The table lists around 320,000 clones, around 90% of them singletons. The input for sequencing was peripheral blood, taken in a trial of Ad26.COV2.S vaccine versus placebo. The receptors derive from a person aged 18 to 65 who received the Ad26.COV2.S COVID-19 vaccine or a placebo. Each CDR3 is given with its conserved first and last residue.

v_gene	CDR3aa
TRBV6-5	CASSRGTAEAFF
TRBV4-3	CASSSSRGRRTDTQYF
TRBV11-2	CASSLEDFYGYTF
TRBV14	CASSPLTGQGFYGYTF
TRBV29-1	CSVPDRSGTSTDTQYF
TRBV3-1/TRBV3-2	CASSLGANRGGQFF
TRBV5-6	CASSLGQYSGNTIYF
TRBV20-1	CSAGETAQMGQHF
TRBV2	CASSEDSYNQPQHF
TRBV6-2/TRBV6-3	CASSYSREQPQHF
TRBV7-6	CASSLGHQKGVEQYF
TRBV6-5	CASSQPPYEQYF
TRBV5-4	CASSFGTSGNYEQFF
TRBV7-2	CASSLVTGSYEQYF
TRBV12-5	CASGFDRVLNYGYTF
TRBV29-1	CSVGLQGSNIQYF
TRBV24-1	CATSGSGALAGNEQFF
TRBV7-9	CASSLSGTGRFGNYGYTF
TRBV11-2	CASSPAGVETQYF
TRBV3-1/TRBV3-2	CASSTRDRGAWAQYF
TRBV20-1	CSASAGPSRADTQYF
TRBV21-1	CASSSGGYTF
TRBV4-1	CASSLQGSGQPQHF
TRBV30	CAWVRRGVETQYF
TRBV12-5	CASGSGTLTGTDTQYF
TRBV30	CAWSKNRGPQHF
TRBV12-3/TRBV12-4	CASSILEKLFF
TRBV7-6	CASSLALPLRDTTPYNEQFF
TRBV30	CAWTAGAREQYF
TRBV4-1	CASSFRQTGPYEQYF
TRBV7-3	CASSLTGSNTEAFF
TRBV18	CASAAGSTEAFF
TRBV9	CASSPWTANTGELFF
TRBV9	CASSSGPHQPQHF